This T cell receptor beta chain was sequenced during a study of T-cell reconstitution after alpha-beta-depleted transplantation in children. Findings and caveats of the study: Several hundred rapidly expanded clones from non-depleted graft cells reportedly supplied alpha-beta T cells about two months post-transplant. It was surviving recipient T cells and thymic progenitors that gave some patients high TCRbeta diversity at day 60. Among T cells one year after transplant, newly produced cells accounted for most counts and diversity.

Molecular barcoding with unique molecular identifiers was used for the TCRbeta library. TCRdb re-derived calls from the PCR reads in MiXCR, one entry per CDR3 protein. There are about 100,000 distinct CDR3 sequences in the sample; 6% to 9% occur only once, and about 15% lies in the top ten. Trimming removed 6 bases from V and 5 bases from J; junction bases left unmatched: 6. Per the germline V gene, CDR1 is SQVTM and CDR2 is ANQGSEA. CDR3 length: 12 residues. This clonotype was detected many times. As yet, its antigen is unknown. Sequences were derived from PBMCs, sampled before TCRalphabeta/CD19-depleted stem cell transplant. This chain joins TRBV29-1 and TRBJ2-5, with 7 bases lining up with TRBD1. The sequence came from a boy younger than 10 with acute lymphoblastic leukemia, due to receive a stem cell transplant. CDR3 protein: CSVAGGLETQYF. Written as DNA, the CDR3 is TGCAGCGTGGCAGGGGGTCTGGAGACCCAGTACTTC.